This TCR beta chain was sequenced in a study of technical replicates of blood from several donors. TCRdb keeps only in-frame clones here, not all; method: immunoSEQ multiplex PCR. The repertoire holds some 80,000 clones, with more than 80% as singletons. Trimming took 5 bases from V and 2 from J, leaving 12 bases between them. Germline-derived CDR1 and CDR2 are GTSNPN and SVGIG (reference sequence). This CDR3 is built from 13 residues. This clone was seen repeatedly, ten times or more. The V gene is TRBV30, the J gene TRBJ1-1; D call uncertain. The sequenced material came from PBMCs. This clonotype was sampled from a human donor in good health. Some clones in this sample may be carry-over from other donors' samples. CDR3 coding DNA: TGTGCCTGGGAGACGCGGGGAAACACTGAAGCTTTCTTT. It yields the protein CAWETRGNTEAFF.